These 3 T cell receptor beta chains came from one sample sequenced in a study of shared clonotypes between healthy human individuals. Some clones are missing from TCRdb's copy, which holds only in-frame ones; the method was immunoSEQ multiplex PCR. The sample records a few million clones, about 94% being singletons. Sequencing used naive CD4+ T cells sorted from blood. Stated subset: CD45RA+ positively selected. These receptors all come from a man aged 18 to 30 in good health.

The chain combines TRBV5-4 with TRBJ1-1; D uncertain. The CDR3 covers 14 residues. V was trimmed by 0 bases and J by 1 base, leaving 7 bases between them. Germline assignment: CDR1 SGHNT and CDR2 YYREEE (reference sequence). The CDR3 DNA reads TGTGCCAGCAGCTTGGGCCCTCCGAACACTGAAGCTTTCTTT. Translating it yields CASSLGPPNTEAFF.

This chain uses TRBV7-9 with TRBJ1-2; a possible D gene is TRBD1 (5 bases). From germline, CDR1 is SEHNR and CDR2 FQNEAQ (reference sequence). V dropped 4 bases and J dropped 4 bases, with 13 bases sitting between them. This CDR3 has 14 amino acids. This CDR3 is CASSSTGRIYGYTF. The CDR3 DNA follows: TGTGCCAGCAGCTCAACGGGGCGGATCTATGGCTACACCTTC.

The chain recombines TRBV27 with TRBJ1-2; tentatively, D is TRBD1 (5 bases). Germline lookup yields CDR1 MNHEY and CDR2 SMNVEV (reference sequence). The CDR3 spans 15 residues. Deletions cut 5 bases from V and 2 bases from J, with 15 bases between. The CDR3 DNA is TGTGCCAGCAGTCCGGACTTGGGACGGAACTATGGCTACACCTTC. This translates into CASSPDLGRNYGYTF.